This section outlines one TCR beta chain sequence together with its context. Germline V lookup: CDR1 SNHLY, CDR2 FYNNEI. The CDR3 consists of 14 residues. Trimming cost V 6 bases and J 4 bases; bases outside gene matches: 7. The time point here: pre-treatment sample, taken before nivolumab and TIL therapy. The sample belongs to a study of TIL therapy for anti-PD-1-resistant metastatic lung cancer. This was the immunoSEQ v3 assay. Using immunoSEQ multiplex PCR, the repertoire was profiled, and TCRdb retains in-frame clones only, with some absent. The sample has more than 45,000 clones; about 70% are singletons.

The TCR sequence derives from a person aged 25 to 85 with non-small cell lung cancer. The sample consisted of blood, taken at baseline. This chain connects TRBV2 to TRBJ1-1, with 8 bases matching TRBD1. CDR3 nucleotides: TGTGCCAGCAGCTCGACAGGGGTTCGCACTGAAGCTTTCTTT. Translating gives CASSSTGVRTEAFF.